One sample yielded the 7 T cell receptor beta chains listed below, sequenced in a study of blood T cell repertoires in COVID-19. The repertoire was sequenced with immunoSEQ multiplex PCR; TCRdb's copy has only in-frame clones and lacks some. The data show roughly 350,000 clones, around 87% seen once. Sequences were obtained from peripheral blood. These receptors all stem from a woman aged 30 to 39 with COVID-19, enrolled during active disease.

The chain employs TRBV28 and TRBJ1-1; TRBD1 aligns across 9 bases. The CDR3 is 15 residues long. V shed 5 bases, J shed 4 bases, and the junction held 8 bases outside the gene matches. Germline V gene data show CDR1 as MDHEN and CDR2 as SYDVKM. DNA for the CDR3: TGTGCCAGCAGTGCCCCGGGACAGGGAGGCACTGAAGCTTTCTTT. Translation gives CASSAPGQGGTEAFF. The whole variable domain, remainder taken from reference TRBV28 and TRBJ1-1, is DVKVTQSSRYLVKRTGEKVFLECVQDMDHENMFWYRQDPGLGLRLIYFSYDVKMKEKGDIPEGYSVSREKKERFSLILESASTNQTSMYLCASSAPGQGGTEAFFGQGTRLTVV.

This rearrangement joins TRBV3-1 (or the pseudogene TRBV3-2) to TRBJ1-4; D remains ambiguous. With 2 bases removed from V and 4 bases from J, the gap between germline ends came to 8 bases. CDR3 length: 14 amino acids. Germline V lookup: CDR1 LGHDT, CDR2 YNNKEL (reference sequence). CDR3 bases: TGTGCCAGCAGCCAACTGGGAGGTAATGAAAAACTGTTTTTT. It encodes CASSQLGGNEKLFF.

The genes are TRBV19 and TRBJ2-1; D perhaps matches TRBD2 (6 bases). V lost 7 bases to trimming and J lost 6 bases, with 13 bases between them. The CDR3 covers 13 residues. The germline V gene encodes CDR1 LNHDA and CDR2 SQIVND (reference sequence). CDR3 nucleotide sequence: TGTGCCAGTAACCCCTGGGGAGGCAATGAGCAGTTCTTC. It codes for CASNPWGGNEQFF.

This clone has only one observation. The V and J genes are TRBV9 and TRBJ1-6; possibly TRBD1 for D (6 bases). The germline V gene encodes CDR1 SGDLS and CDR2 YYNGEE. The V and J ends lost 0 bases and 7 bases respectively, with 17 bases between them. This CDR3 has 17 amino acids. This CDR3 reads CASSVVPGEISNSPLHF. CDR3 coding DNA: TGTGCCAGCAGCGTAGTTCCAGGGGAGATTTCAAATTCACCCCTCCACTTT.

The chain joins TRBV19 to TRBJ2-5; TRBD2 aligns across 11 bases. Germline V gives CDR1 LNHDA, CDR2 SQIVND (reference sequence). This CDR3 contains 15 residues. The V and J ends lost 6 bases and 3 bases, in that order; junction bases with no gene match: 6. CDR3 sequence: CASRWTSGSKETQYF. DNA of the CDR3: TGTGCCAGTAGGTGGACTAGCGGGTCCAAAGAGACCCAGTACTTC.

This chain connects TRBV30 to TRBJ1-5; no clear D gene. V lost 1 base and J lost 3, with 16 bases in between. Germline V gene data show CDR1 as GTSNPN and CDR2 as SVGIG (reference sequence). The CDR3 is made up of 16 amino acids. In DNA form, the CDR3 reads TGTGCCTGGAGTGCCCCCCGGAGCCACCCCAATCAGCCCCAGCATTTT. As protein: CAWSAPRSHPNQPQHF. The full variable domain, in which reference TRBV30 and TRBJ1-5 provide the parts outside the CDR3, is SQTIHQWPATLVQPVGSPLSLECTVEGTSNPNLYWYRQAAGRGLQLLFYSVGIGQISSEVPQNLSASRPQDRQFILSSKKLLLSDSGFYLCAWSAPRSHPNQPQHFGDGTRLSIL.

The rearrangement links TRBV19 to TRBJ2-3; D gene uncertain. Trimming shortened V by 5 bases and J by 6 bases, and 15 bases separated the two germline ends. This CDR3 comprises 14 residues. In germline, CDR1 is LNHDA, CDR2 SQIVND (reference sequence). The CDR3 sequence: CASSENPGLDTQYF. The CDR3 DNA reads as TGTGCCAGTAGTGAAAACCCTGGCTTGGATACGCAGTATTTT.